Below, one T cell receptor (beta chain) is given with its context. The antigen remains unidentified. Data came from immunoSEQ multiplex PCR; TCRdb stores just in-frame clones and leaves some out. The sample lists approximately 40,000 clones; around 80% were seen once. Trimming removed 5 bases from V and 3 bases from J, with 10 bases in between. CDR3 length equals 13 residues. Germline values: CDR1 MRHNA, CDR2 SNTAGT. The sample belongs to a study of vaccination effects on CD4 cells after COVID-19. On the study more broadly: Sequencing followed a ViraFEST assay step that expanded antigen-specific CD4+ T cells with viral peptide pools.

Having been cultured for around ten days, the cells underwent CD4+ T cell isolation. Nobody among the vaccine recipients had prior SARS-CoV-2 infection (nucleocapsid antibodies were negative). The sample was CD4+ T cells from PBMCs cultured without peptide, taken before COVID-19 vaccination. The V and J genes are TRBV6-4 and TRBJ1-2, with a weak D call TRBD1 (6 bases). This clonotype was obtained from a human donor who received a COVID-19 vaccine. CDR3 amino acids: CASSPTGDYGYTF. CDR3 DNA sequence: TGTGCCAGCAGTCCGACAGGAGACTATGGCTACACCTTC.